Below are 2 T cell receptor beta chains sequenced from a single sample in a study of blood T cell repertoires in COVID-19. Libraries were prepared by immunoSEQ multiplex PCR; TCRdb keeps only in-frame clonotypes and omits some of them. The table has roughly 80,000 clones, around four fifths seen once. The sequencing sample was made of peripheral blood. All receptors derive from a human donor in a cohort sampled during active COVID-19.

The chain employs TRBV2 and TRBJ1-2; 11 bases map to TRBD1. The ends lost 0 bases at V and 4 bases at J; junction bases unmatched: 4. The V gene's germline CDR1 is SNHLY and CDR2 FYNNEI. This CDR3 region has 16 residues. The CDR3 sequence: CASSEAWTGGVYGYTF. The CDR3 coding sequence is TGTGCCAGCAGTGAAGCTTGGACAGGGGGCGTCTATGGCTACACCTTC.

Only one count was recorded for this clone. The rearrangement joins TRBV6-2 or TRBV6-3 to TRBJ1-3, with TRBD1 identical over 9 bases. The CDR3 is 20 amino acids. V dropped 6 bases and J dropped 3; count of bases not matched to a gene: 21. CDR1 and CDR2 (germline): MNHEY, SVGEGT. This CDR3 reads CASSLLLRRTGDGDGNTIYF. In DNA form, the CDR3 reads TGTGCCAGCAGCCTACTTTTACGTCGGACAGGGGATGGTGATGGAAACACCATATATTTT.